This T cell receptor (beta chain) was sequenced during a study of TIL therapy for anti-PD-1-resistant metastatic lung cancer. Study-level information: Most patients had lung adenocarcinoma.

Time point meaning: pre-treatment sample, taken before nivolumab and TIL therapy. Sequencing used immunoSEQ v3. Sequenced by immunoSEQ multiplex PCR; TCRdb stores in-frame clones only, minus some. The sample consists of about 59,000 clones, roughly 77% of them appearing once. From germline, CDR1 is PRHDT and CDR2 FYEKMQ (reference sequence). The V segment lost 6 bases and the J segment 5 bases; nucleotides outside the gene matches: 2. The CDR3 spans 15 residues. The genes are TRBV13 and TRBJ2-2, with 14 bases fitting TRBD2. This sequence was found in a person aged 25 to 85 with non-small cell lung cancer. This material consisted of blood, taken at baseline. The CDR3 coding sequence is TGTGCCAGCAGGGGACTAGCGGGAGTTACCGGGGAGCTGTTTTTT. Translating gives CASRGLAGVTGELFF.